Here is one T cell receptor (beta chain) with its context. This clonotype was counted many times. This clone's antigen is unknown. Per-nucleotide qualities are absent, and no much larger clonotype sits a single base away. The data belong to a study of T-cell reconstitution after alpha-beta-depleted transplantation in children (dated by TCRdb to about 2016). Study-wide context: T-cell immune reconstitution after TCRalphabeta/CD19-depleted allogeneic hematopoietic cell transplantation in children was quantitatively tracked in the study by means of TCR repertoire profiling.

The library was prepared using PCR. Sequenced using an Illumina HiSeq 2500. TCR libraries were prepared with molecular barcoding, using unique molecular identifiers to normalize TCRbeta repertoire quantification. Clones were called with MiXCR by TCRdb after fastp trimmed the public reads at Q25, and only in-frame beta chains were retained. Here each entry gathers all rows of one CDR3 protein and keeps the most common genes and DNA. The sample records fewer than 700,000 distinct CDR3 sequences, 10% to 15% of which are singletons. The top ten clonotypes cover around 2% of the sample. On the study overall, not on this receptor specifically: In some patients, the high TCRbeta diversity seen at day 60 was put down to recipient T cells and intrathymic progenitors that had survived conditioning. Apparently early alphabetaT-cell count recovery about two months after transplant reportedly relied on only several hundred rapidly expanded clones derived from non-depleted graft cells. Over the following months the frequencies of hyperexpanded clones went down, and after one year T-cell counts and TCRbeta diversity were mostly credited to newly produced T cells.

V is shortened by 0 bases, J by 4 bases, and the region joining them spans 13 bases. The cysteine opens and the phenylalanine closes a CDR3 of 15 amino acids. Only CDR3 DNA remains: 45 bases, in frame from the first base. CDR1 SGHRS and CDR2 YFSETQ are derived from the germline V gene. The sample's treatment or condition, from its label and the paper: allogeneic hematopoietic cell transplantation with graft depleted of TCRalphabeta T cells and CD19 B cells. The children who served as transplant recipients had been given grafts of TCRalphabeta/CD19-depleted allogeneic hematopoietic cells. The sequence derives from a male patient under 18 who had a stem cell transplant for acute myeloid leukemia, so the T cells may come from the graft donor. This sample comprised PBMCs, mostly from graft donor cells, obtained 360 days after TCRalphabeta/CD19-depleted stem cell transplant. The receptor chain draws on TRBV5-1 and TRBJ1-1, and TRBD1 may be the D gene, going by 5 matching bases. For the CDR3, the sequence is CASSLEAGLSTEAFF. The DNA is TGCGCCAGCAGCTTGGAGGCAGGGTTGAGCACTGAAGCTTTCTTT.